Listed here are 32 T cell receptor beta chains from one sample, sequenced in a study of cytomegalovirus exposure and HLA in healthy donors. PCR amplification relied on 60 Vbeta primers (plus 13 Jbeta primers). TCRdb's copy holds only in-frame clones and misses some; the assay was immunoSEQ multiplex PCR. The sample lists approximately 96,000 clones, roughly 70% occurring once. The sequenced sample consisted of PBMCs. These receptors were taken from a male donor in good health and CMV-seronegative.

CDR3 protein: CASREKTGSNQPQHF. CDR3 in DNA: TGTGCCAGCAGGGAAAAGACAGGGAGCAATCAGCCCCAGCATTTT. The chain has TRBV6-5 and TRBJ1-5, with 7 bases lining up with TRBD1. J lost 1 base, V lost 6 bases, and 6 bases had no gene match. CDR1 and CDR2 (germline): MNHEY, SVGAGI. This CDR3 has 15 residues.

V is TRBV2 and J is TRBJ2-2; D is undetermined. Trimming removed 1 base from V and 11 bases from J, with 8 bases in between. The CDR3 totals 12 residues. The germline V gene encodes CDR1 SNHLY and CDR2 FYNNEI. CDR3 amino acids: CASSEGRSELFF. CDR3 sequence (DNA): TGTGCCAGCAGTGAAGGGCGGAGTGAGCTGTTTTTT.

CDR3 in DNA: TGTGCCAGCAGCTTAGTGACTGCCCTATATGGCTACACCTTC. It translates to CASSLVTALYGYTF. This chain uses TRBV7-9 with TRBJ1-2; D gene unclear. With 1 base removed from V and 5 bases from J, the gap between germline ends came to 11 bases. Germline values: CDR1 SEHNR, CDR2 FQNEAQ (reference sequence). The CDR3 is 14 residues long.

This clone occurred a few times. The chain combines TRBV10-3 with TRBJ2-7; a weak D match, TRBD1 (6 bases). This CDR3 region has 13 residues. From germline, CDR1 is ENHRY and CDR2 SYGVKD. V was shortened by 8 bases and J by 2 bases, with 13 bases between the two germline ends. This CDR3 is CAIGEGQPYEQYF. As DNA, the CDR3 is TGTGCCATCGGGGAAGGACAGCCCTACGAGCAGTACTTC.

The V and J genes are TRBV27 and TRBJ2-5; perhaps TRBD1 as D (6 bases). Matching the DNA end better, TRBJ2-7 makes the J call doubtful. This CDR3 contains 16 residues. Germline V lookup: CDR1 MNHEY, CDR2 SMNVEV (reference sequence). CDR3 nucleotide sequence: TGTGCCAGCAGCCGGGCCGCGGCGACCAGGGGAAGCGAGCAGTACTTC. Its protein is CASSRAAATRGSEQYF.

The chain combines TRBV29-1 with TRBJ1-2; the D is unclear. The germline V and J ends were trimmed by 0 bases and 7 bases, with 12 bases remaining between them. The CDR3 is 13 amino acids. CDR1 is SQVTM, CDR2 ANQGSEA, per germline. The CDR3 coding sequence is TGCAGCGTTGAAGATGCCCGCTCAGGTGGCTACACCTTC. Amino acid sequence: CSVEDARSGGYTF.

The gene calls are TRBV5-6 and TRBJ1-2; no firm D call. Germline lookup yields CDR1 SGHDT and CDR2 YYEEEE. The CDR3 is made up of 12 amino acids. V lost 5 bases, J lost 2 bases, and 7 bases lay in between. CDR3 loop: CASRSLNYGYTF. As DNA, the CDR3 is TGTGCCAGCAGGAGTCTAAACTATGGCTACACCTTC.

This chain links TRBV7-9 with TRBJ2-7; TRBD1 matches at 9 bases. Germline V gives CDR1 SEHNR, CDR2 FQNEAQ (reference sequence). The ends lost 4 bases at V and 3 bases at J; junction bases unmatched: 10. CDR3 size: 16 residues. The DNA for the CDR3 is TGTGCCAGCAGCTCTACAGGGGGCGAGTTTTTCTACGAGCAGTACTTC. It yields the protein CASSSTGGEFFYEQYF.

The rearrangement links TRBV5-6 to TRBJ1-2, with 8 bases aligning to TRBD1. The CDR3 length is 16 residues. Germline values: CDR1 SGHDT, CDR2 YYEEEE. V shed 4 bases, J shed 8 bases, and the junction held 16 bases outside the gene matches. DNA for the CDR3: TGTGCCAGCAGCCCCGGGACAGGCCCCACTATCTTCGGCTACACCTTC. Encoded protein: CASSPGTGPTIFGYTF.

V usage is TRBV6-6 and J usage is TRBJ2-5, with 11 positions matching TRBD2. J lost 3 bases, V lost 0 bases, and 3 bases had no gene match. Germline loops: CDR1 MNHNY, CDR2 SVGAGI (reference sequence). The CDR3 covers 16 residues. DNA of the CDR3: TGTGCCAGCAGTTACTCCCTAGCGGGAGGCAAAGAGACCCAGTACTTC. It codes for CASSYSLAGGKETQYF.

This clone has just a few counts. One junction end disagrees with the germline gene, perhaps due to a read error. The rearrangement uses TRBV28 and TRBJ2-7; D is perhaps TRBD1 (6 bases). Germline-derived CDR1 and CDR2 are MDHEN and SYDVKM. The CDR3 is made up of 12 amino acids. The CDR3 reads CASSWGRRQFIF. CDR3 nucleotide sequence: TGTGCCAGCAGTTGGGGGCGGCGACAGTTCATCTTC. Supplemented by reference TRBV28 and TRBJ2-7, the full variable domain reads DVKVTQSSRYLVKRTGEKVFLECVQDMDHENMFWYRQDPGLGLRLIYFSYDVKMKEKGDIPEGYSVSREKKERFSLILESASTNQTSMYLCASSWGRRQFIFGPGTRLTVT.

The genes are TRBV7-2 and TRBJ1-1, with a weak D call TRBD1 (5 bases). V lost 1 base, J lost 5 bases, and 8 bases lay in between. This CDR3 region has 13 residues. Looked up from germline, CDR1 is SGHTA and CDR2 is FQGNSA. CDR3 coding DNA: TGTGCCAGCAGCTTAGTGGAGGGGACTGAAGCTTTCTTT. Amino acid sequence: CASSLVEGTEAFF.

The rearrangement uses TRBV27 and TRBJ2-7; TRBD1 is a possible D gene (7 bases). V lost 4 bases, J lost 0 bases, and 10 bases lay in between. CDR1 and CDR2 (germline): MNHEY, SMNVEV (reference sequence). The CDR3 is made up of 14 amino acids. The chain's CDR3 is CASSSRGASYEQYF. CDR3 nucleotide sequence: TGTGCCAGCAGTTCCAGGGGGGCCTCCTACGAGCAGTACTTC.

V is TRBV27 and J is TRBJ1-5; tentative D call: TRBD1 (5 bases). Germline V lookup: CDR1 MNHEY, CDR2 SMNVEV (reference sequence). The CDR3 loop spans 14 amino acids. The ends were cut back, 4 bases at V and 4 bases at J, with 11 bases in the middle. DNA of the CDR3: TGTGCCAGCAGTTCCACAGGTCGGAATCAGCCCCAGCATTTT. As protein: CASSSTGRNQPQHF.

The V and J genes are TRBV7-2 and TRBJ1-1; TRBD1 is a possible D gene (5 bases). Trimming took off 5 bases at V and 5 bases at J, with 15 bases between the two ends. The germline gives CDR1 SGHTA, CDR2 FQGNSA. The CDR3 runs to 14 residues. The CDR3 coding sequence is TGTGCCAGCAGCCCAACAAAAGGGGTTACTGAAGCTTTCTTT. Translation gives CASSPTKGVTEAFF.

This clone was seen once. The CDR3, as DNA: TGTGCCAGCAGCTTGGGGGACAGCCGCAATGAGCAGTTCTTC. Its protein is CASSLGDSRNEQFF. The gene calls are TRBV7-3 and TRBJ2-1; 7 bases match TRBD1. J lost 6 bases, V lost 3 bases, and 5 bases had no gene match. Germline values: CDR1 SGHTA, CDR2 FQGTGA. This CDR3 contains 14 residues.

The chain uses TRBV10-3 and TRBJ2-3; D is unresolved. Between the trimmed V and J ends, which lost 11 bases and 3 bases, there was a span of 21 bases. The CDR3 extends over 15 amino acids. Germline CDR1 and CDR2: ENHRY and SYGVKD. Here the CDR3 reads CAAGRSQLGTDTQYF. The CDR3 DNA reads as TGTGCCGCCGGTAGGAGCCAGCTTGGAACAGATACGCAGTATTTT.

The V and J genes are TRBV7-9 and TRBJ1-3; no reliable D call. The CDR3 spans 15 residues. Germline-derived CDR1 and CDR2 are SEHNR and FQNEAQ (reference sequence). Trimming removed 1 base from V and 0 bases from J, with 7 bases in between. The CDR3 sequence: CASSLGDNSGNTIYF. The CDR3 nucleotides are TGTGCCAGCAGCTTAGGAGACAACTCTGGAAACACCATATATTTT.

V gene TRBV7-2 combines with J gene TRBJ2-2, with 8 bases aligning to TRBD1. The J segment lost 6 bases and the V segment lost 5 bases, leaving 8 bases of the junction unmatched. Germline-derived CDR1 and CDR2 are SGHTA and FQGNSA. The CDR3 spans 15 residues. The CDR3 is CASSPGTGVPGELFF. CDR3 DNA sequence: TGTGCCAGCAGCCCGGGGACAGGCGTTCCCGGGGAGCTGTTTTTT.

The V gene is TRBV7-9, the J gene TRBJ1-5; D gene uncertain. CDR3 length: 17 amino acids. Trimming removed 1 base from V and 2 bases from J, with 15 bases in between. Germline V gene sequence: CDR1 SEHNR, CDR2 FQNEAQ (reference sequence). The CDR3 spells CASSLGSGPEGNQPQHF. DNA for the CDR3: TGTGCCAGCAGCTTAGGTTCTGGGCCGGAGGGCAATCAGCCCCAGCATTTT. Together with reference TRBV7-9 and TRBJ1-5, the CDR3 gives the full variable domain: DTGVSQNPRHKITKRGQNVTFRCDPISEHNRLYWYRQTLGQGPEFLTYFQNEAQLEKSRLLSDRFSAERPKGSFSTLEIQRTEQGDSAMYLCASSLGSGPEGNQPQHFGDGTRLSIL.

This chain links TRBV6-5 with TRBJ2-7; no clear D gene. CDR1 is MNHEY, CDR2 SVGAGI, per germline. Trimming took 2 bases from V and 5 from J, leaving 16 bases between them. This CDR3 comprises 15 residues. Here the CDR3 reads CASSYPREILHEQYF. Written as DNA, the CDR3 is TGTGCCAGCAGTTACCCGCGAGAGATACTCCACGAGCAGTACTTC.

CDR3 amino acids: CATSRARQGAGYYGYTF. The CDR3 nucleotides are TGTGCCACCAGCAGAGCTCGACAGGGGGCAGGGTACTATGGCTACACCTTC. V usage is TRBV15 and J usage is TRBJ1-2, with 10 bases matching TRBD1. The germline CDR1 and CDR2 sequences are LNHNV and YYDKDF (reference sequence). CDR3 size: 17 residues. With V trimmed by 1 base and J by 3 bases, 8 bases remained unmatched.

The V gene is TRBV25-1, the J gene TRBJ1-5, with 9 bases identical to TRBD1. CDR1 MGHDK and CDR2 SYGVNS come from the germline V gene. V shed 2 bases and J 5 bases; nucleotides not matched to a gene: 1. The CDR3 length is 14 residues. The CDR3 DNA is TGTGCCAGCAGTGAAGGACAGGGGCATCAGCCCCAGCATTTT. Its protein product is CASSEGQGHQPQHF.

The gene calls are TRBV6-1 and TRBJ1-3, with D tentatively TRBD1 (5 bases). Germline CDR1 reads MNHNS; CDR2 reads SASEGT. This CDR3 has 13 amino acids. V lost 7 bases to trimming and J lost 2 bases, with 9 bases between them. The CDR3: CASIEQAGNTIYF. In nucleotides, the CDR3 is TGTGCCAGCATAGAACAGGCTGGAAACACCATATATTTT.

The chain couples TRBV27 to TRBJ2-1; the D is unclear. Germline values: CDR1 MNHEY, CDR2 SMNVEV (reference sequence). Trimming pared 3 bases from V and 9 bases from J, leaving 9 bases between. The CDR3 loop spans 12 amino acids. The CDR3 region is CASSLAGGEQFF. For the CDR3, the DNA is TGTGCCAGCAGTTTGGCAGGTGGTGAGCAGTTCTTC.

The chain has TRBV6-5 and TRBJ1-2, with 9 bases aligning to TRBD1. The CDR3 covers 15 residues. The V gene's germline CDR1 is MNHEY and CDR2 SVGAGI. V shed 2 bases and J 6 bases; nucleotides not matched to a gene: 7. The CDR3 coding sequence is TGTGCCAGCAGTTACGCCGGGACAGGGCTTGATGGCTACACCTTC. It is translated as CASSYAGTGLDGYTF.

CDR3 in amino acids: CASSHDRAYEQYF. DNA for the CDR3: TGTGCCAGCAGTCACGACAGGGCCTACGAGCAGTACTTC. The rearrangement uses TRBV27 and TRBJ2-7; 7 bases are a match to TRBD1. This CDR3 spans 13 amino acids. V shed 5 bases and J 2 bases; nucleotides not matched to a gene: 3. Germline CDR1 and CDR2: MNHEY and SMNVEV (reference sequence).

The CDR3 loop is CASSPLDTGELFF. The CDR3 DNA reads TGTGCCAGCTCACCTCTCGACACCGGGGAGCTGTTTTTT. This sequence joins TRBV18 and TRBJ2-2; D ambiguous. The germline CDR1 and CDR2 sequences are KGHSH and LQKENI. This CDR3 is built from 13 residues. Trimming stripped 3 bases from V and 3 bases from J, with 5 bases between.

This chain uses TRBV5-1 with TRBJ2-1, with TRBD1 as a possible D gene (6 bases). This CDR3 is 14 amino acids long. CDR1 SGHRS and CDR2 YFSETQ come from the germline V gene. Trimming left V 0 bases short and J 6 bases short, with 10 bases between. DNA of the CDR3: TGCGCCAGCAGCTTGGAGGCAGGGGTCAATGAGCAGTTCTTC. This encodes CASSLEAGVNEQFF.

The gene calls are TRBV29-1 and TRBJ2-5; 7 nucleotides line up with TRBD1. Trimming took 7 bases from V and 4 from J; bases not matched to a gene: 6. The CDR3 has 12 amino acids. Germline CDR1 is SQVTM and CDR2 is ANQGSEA. CDR3 bases: TGCAGCGACAGGGGTATTGGAGAGACCCAGTACTTC. Its translation is CSDRGIGETQYF.

The chain is built from TRBV28 and TRBJ1-1; 8 bases match TRBD1. The CDR3 extends over 15 amino acids. Germline assignment: CDR1 MDHEN and CDR2 SYDVKM. V dropped 5 bases and J dropped 1; count of bases not matched to a gene: 6. DNA for the CDR3: TGTGCCAGCAGTACTACGGGACAGGCGAACACTGAAGCTTTCTTT. It codes for CASSTTGQANTEAFF.

This chain joins TRBV5-4 and TRBJ1-2, with D unclear. The CDR3 has 14 amino acids. V was shortened by 0 bases and J by 0 bases, with 6 bases between the two germline ends. Per the germline V gene, CDR1 is SGHNT and CDR2 is YYREEE (reference sequence). The CDR3 DNA sequence: TGTGCCAGCAGCTTGGGAACACCTAACTATGGCTACACCTTC. It encodes CASSLGTPNYGYTF.